This paragraph reports one T cell receptor (beta chain). Its antigen is not identified. The entry originates in a study of regulatory T cells in long-lasting Graves disease. Study in general: Over-5-year antithyroid drug use with positive TSH receptor antibodies defined persistent Graves' disease in the study.

For TCR beta, libraries came from iRepertoire HTBI primers and Arm-PCR of CDR3 regions. Original methodology: The identification of about 66 TRBV and 14 TRBJ segments was made across samples. TCRdb processed the multiplex PCR reads anew with MiXCR; each CDR3 protein has one entry. The V and J calls and clone size come from TCRdb's table, not from the authors' own analysis. The data hold roughly 360,000 distinct CDR3 sequences, with approximately 25% observed a single time. Time point meaning: persistent/refractory GD, antithyroid drugs over 5 years with positive TRAb. The TCR library was prepared using RNA isolated from PBMCs. This CDR3 contains 15 residues. The V end was cut by 0 bases, the J end by 6 bases, with 14 bases between. CDR1 and CDR2 (germline): DFQATT, SNEGSKA (reference sequence). Points from the study as a whole: Preferential use of TRBV28, TRBJ1-2 and TRBJ2-5 was seen in persistent disease. TCR diversity in persistent Graves' patients was below that of newly diagnosed ones.

This rearrangement joins TRBV20-1 to TRBJ2-2; TRBD1 might be the D (5 bases). The TCR was taken from a woman in her thirties or forties with Graves disease. This sample comprised peripheral blood mononuclear cells (PBMCs), obtained when the disease was refractory, from a patient treated with antithyroid drugs. This CDR3 reads CSARDRAGWAGELFF. CDR3 coding DNA: TGCAGTGCTAGAGATCGGGCAGGGTGGGCCGGGGAGCTGTTTTTT.